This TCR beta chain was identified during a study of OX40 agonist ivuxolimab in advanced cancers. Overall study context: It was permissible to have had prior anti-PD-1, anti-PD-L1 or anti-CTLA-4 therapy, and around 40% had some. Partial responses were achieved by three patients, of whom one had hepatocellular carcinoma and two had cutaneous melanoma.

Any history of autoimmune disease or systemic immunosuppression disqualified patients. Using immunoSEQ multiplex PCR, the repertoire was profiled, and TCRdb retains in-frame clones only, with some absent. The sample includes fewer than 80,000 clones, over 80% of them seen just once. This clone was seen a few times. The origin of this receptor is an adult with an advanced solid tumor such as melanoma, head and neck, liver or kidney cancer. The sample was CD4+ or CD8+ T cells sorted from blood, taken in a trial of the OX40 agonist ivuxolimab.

The CDR3 is CASSSPGGEKLYEQYF. For the CDR3, the DNA is TGTGCCAGCAGTTCCCCAGGGGGCGAGAAATTATACGAGCAGTACTTC. The chain recombines TRBV28 with TRBJ2-7; 8 nucleotides line up with TRBD1. The CDR3 runs 16 residues. The germline V gene encodes CDR1 MDHEN and CDR2 SYDVKM. With V trimmed by 4 bases and J by 4 bases, 12 bases remained unmatched. Using reference TRBV28 and TRBJ2-7 for the parts outside the CDR3, the full variable domain is DVKVTQSSRYLVKRTGEKVFLECVQDMDHENMFWYRQDPGLGLRLIYFSYDVKMKEKGDIPEGYSVSREKKERFSLILESASTNQTSMYLCASSSPGGEKLYEQYFGPGTRLTVT.